The clone carrying this TCR beta chain was recorded at least ten times. Its antigen is undetermined. This CDR3 spans 11 amino acids. V was clipped by 11 bases and J by 2 bases, with 10 bases between them. In germline, CDR1 is MNHNS, CDR2 SASEGT. Researchers took RNA transcripts and amplified the TCR beta CDR3 regions from them. An initial round of RT-PCR targeting the TCR CDR3 relied on the HTBI primer set. TCRdb ran MiXCR on the multiplex PCR reads and lists one entry per CDR3 protein. The sample lists more than 350,000 distinct CDR3 sequences; about 16% were seen once. The sample originates from a study of T cells in Graves' hyperthyroidism and ophthalmopathy. Whole-study results and caveats: In blood, most of the thyroid clonotypes expanded above 0.001 were also present.

The receptor was derived from a woman in her fifties or sixties with Graves' ophthalmopathy. What was sequenced was blood. The V call is TRBV6-1, the J call TRBJ2-7, with D possibly matching TRBD2 (6 bases). The CDR3 DNA sequence: TGTGCCGCTTCGGGGGCCTACGAGCAGTACTTC. It yields the protein CAASGAYEQYF.